The 10 T cell receptor beta chains below come from one sample, sequenced in a study of blood T cells in healthy people across ages. The authors ran a second PCR of roughly 6 to 12 cycles using a sample-barcoded 5' primer and a J-beta primer mix. MiXCR, run by TCRdb on the 5' RACE reads, gives a single entry per CDR3 protein. The sample consists of approximately 1,700,000 distinct CDR3 sequences, about two fifths of them appearing once. Input material: blood. The source is a human donor in good health.

The chain uses TRBV7-2 and TRBJ2-3, with a weak D call TRBD2 (5 bases). Looked up from germline, CDR1 is SGHTA and CDR2 is FQGNSA. The length of the CDR3 is 15 residues. The V and J ends lost 1 base and 4 bases respectively, with 12 bases between them. The CDR3 region has the DNA TGTGCCAGCAGCTTAGAGCTAGCTGAGCCAGATACGCAGTATTTT. It encodes CASSLELAEPDTQYF.

V is TRBV4-3 and J is TRBJ2-6; D may be TRBD2 (5 bases). Germline V lookup: CDR1 LGHNA, CDR2 YSLEER. Trimming shortened V by 2 bases and J by 4 bases, and 18 bases separated the two germline ends. The CDR3 length is 18 residues. CDR3 protein: CASSQLRPGSEGANVLTF. CDR3 nucleotide sequence: TGCGCCAGCAGCCAACTCAGGCCGGGGTCGGAGGGGGCCAACGTCCTGACTTTC.

The chain recombines TRBV12-3 or TRBV12-4 with TRBJ1-4, with D hard to call. This CDR3 is built from 14 residues. V lost 5 bases to trimming and J lost 2 bases, with 9 bases between them. The CDR3 protein is CASSVGYTNEKLFF. CDR3 in DNA: TGTGCCAGCAGTGTAGGGTACACTAATGAAAAACTGTTTTTT.

The V call is TRBV6-2 or TRBV6-3, the J call TRBJ1-1; 8 bases map to TRBD1. Germline assignment: CDR1 MNHEY and CDR2 SVGEGT. J lost 4 bases, V lost 4 bases, and 5 bases had no gene match. CDR3 length: 14 residues. CDR3 nucleotide sequence: TGTGCCAGCAGTTCAGGGGGCGAGGTCACTGAAGCTTTCTTT. This gives the protein CASSSGGEVTEAFF.

This chain links TRBV4-1 with TRBJ2-3; D possibly corresponds to TRBD1 (6 bases). V lost 0 bases to trimming and J lost 2 bases, with 12 bases between them. This CDR3 spans 16 amino acids. Germline loops: CDR1 MGHRA, CDR2 YSYEKL. In DNA form, the CDR3 reads TGCGCCAGCAGCCAAGATGGACAGCCATTCACAGATACGCAGTATTTT. It specifies CASSQDGQPFTDTQYF.

The chain carries TRBV12-3 or TRBV12-4 and TRBJ2-5; 7 bases agree with TRBD1. The trim removed 6 bases at V and 4 bases at J, leaving 11 bases unmatched. CDR3 length: 15 amino acids. The CDR3 sequence: CASSFTGDRGETQYF. In DNA form, the CDR3 reads TGTGCCAGCAGCTTTACAGGGGACCGGGGAGAGACCCAGTACTTC.

As regards this clonotype: Just one base apart from a much larger clone, this may be a read error. The gene calls are TRBV5-1 and TRBJ2-7; maybe TRBD2 (8 bases). In germline, CDR1 is SGHRS, CDR2 YFSETQ. With 3 bases removed from V and 9 bases from J, the gap between germline ends came to 19 bases. The CDR3 extends over 14 amino acids. The DNA for the CDR3 is TGCGCCAGCAGCTGGGAACCGGGAGGGGGCGGGCAGTACTTC. The encoded protein is CASSWEPGGGGQYF.

This chain joins TRBV15 and TRBJ2-7, with D uncertain. CDR1 and CDR2 from the germline V gene are LNHNV and YYDKDF (reference sequence). V was shortened by 0 bases and J by 6 bases, with 9 bases between the two germline ends. The CDR3 sequence is 13 residues long. The CDR3 DNA follows: TGTGCCACCAGCAGAGATTCGGGTGTCGAGCAGTACTTC. Protein product: CATSRDSGVEQYF.

The rearrangement uses TRBV10-3 and TRBJ2-7; D is uncertain. The better agreement between TRBJ2-5 and the DNA end casts doubt on the J call. Germline V CDR1 and CDR2: ENHRY, SYGVKD. The CDR3 is 15 amino acids. The DNA for the CDR3 is TGTGCCATCAGTGAGATGGGCAGCCCTACCGAGACCCAGTACTTC. It specifies CAISEMGSPTETQYF.

The chain carries TRBV5-1 and TRBJ2-5; a possible D gene is TRBD2 (6 bases). In germline, CDR1 is SGHRS, CDR2 YFSETQ. This CDR3 comprises 14 residues. Trimming took off 2 bases at V and 6 bases at J, with 14 bases between the two ends. CDR3 sequence: CASSFDTAGQTQYF. As DNA, the CDR3 is TGCGCCAGCAGCTTCGACACGGCGGGGCAGACCCAGTACTTC.